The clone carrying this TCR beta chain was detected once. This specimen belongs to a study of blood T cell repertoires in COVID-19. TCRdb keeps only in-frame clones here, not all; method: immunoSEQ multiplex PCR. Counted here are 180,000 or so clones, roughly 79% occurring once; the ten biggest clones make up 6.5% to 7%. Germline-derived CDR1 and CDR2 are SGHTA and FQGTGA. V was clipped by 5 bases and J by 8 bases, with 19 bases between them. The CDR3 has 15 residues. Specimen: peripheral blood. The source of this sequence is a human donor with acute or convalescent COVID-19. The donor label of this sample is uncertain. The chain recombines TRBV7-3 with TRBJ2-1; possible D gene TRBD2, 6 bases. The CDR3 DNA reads TGTGCCAGCAGCCCCCGAAGAGCTCCGGGGGATGAGCAGTTCTTC. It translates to CASSPRRAPGDEQFF.